The present entry profiles one TCR beta chain with its context. Its antigen is not known. The sample originates from a study of shared clonotypes between healthy human individuals. Whole-study results and caveats: Estimated richness was generally greater in naive than memory subsets.

Those who donated, Caucasian adults without exception, all lived in Nashville, Tennessee. The DNA input per sorted-subset replicate PCR was 200 ng, corresponding to 28,000 or so T cell genomes. TCRdb's copy holds only in-frame clones and misses some; the assay was immunoSEQ multiplex PCR. Of some 1 million clones listed, around 74% were seen once; the top ten hold approximately 1.5%. Specimen: memory CD4+ T cells sorted from blood. Subset meaning: CD45RA-negative fraction. The clonotype originates from a man between 18 and 29 years old in good health.

The CDR3 sequence is CASSVPPGTGNYGYTF. The CDR3 DNA reads TGTGCCAGTAGTGTCCCGCCCGGGACAGGGAACTATGGCTACACCTTC. The chain is built from TRBV19 and TRBJ1-2; 9 bases line up with TRBD1. V shed 5 bases, J shed 2 bases, and the junction held 9 bases outside the gene matches. Germline lookup yields CDR1 LNHDA and CDR2 SQIVND (reference sequence). The CDR3 sequence is 16 residues long.